The text below deals with one T cell receptor beta chain. The data belong to a study of blood T cell repertoires in COVID-19. The V gene end was trimmed by 7 bases and the J gene end by 6 bases; junction bases not matched to a gene: 7. This CDR3 comprises 15 residues. As handled by the study authors: The authors estimated nucleated cell counts from reference gene primer amplification. Assay used: immunoSEQ multiplex PCR; TCRdb lists only in-frame clones, some missing. That table gives V, J and clone size, and the DNA gave D and trimming. The sample shows fewer than 55,000 clones, approximately 85% of them seen only once.

The TCR was taken from a man between 45 and 60 years old with active COVID-19. The J gene is TRBJ2-2, the V gene TRBV6-7; the match to TRBD2 covers 11 bases. TRBV6-7 is labeled an ORF, and its function is uncertain. The sample taken for sequencing was peripheral blood. The CDR3 nucleotides are TGTGCCAGCAAGACTAGCGGGATTGCCCCCGGGGAGCTGTTTTTT. This encodes CASKTSGIAPGELFF.